This T cell receptor beta chain came from a study of cytomegalovirus exposure and HLA in healthy donors. Study findings and constraints: The study flagged about 160 TCR beta chains as cytomegalovirus-associated.

The CDR3 has 13 amino acids. Germline CDR1 MNHNS, CDR2 SASEGT. V was trimmed by 8 bases and J by 2 bases, leaving 13 bases between them. As concerns this clone: Antigen unknown.

Both 60 Vbeta primers and 13 Jbeta primers went into the PCR. Repertoires were generated with immunoSEQ multiplex PCR, while TCRdb's copy carries only in-frame clones and drops some. The sample totals 95,000 to 150,000 clones. Sequencing was performed on PBMCs. This sequence joins TRBV6-1 and TRBJ2-7; D may be TRBD2 (6 bases). This sequence was found in a man aged 18 to 29 in good health and CMV-seronegative. CDR3 nucleotide sequence: TGTGCCAGCTACGGGACTCGAGCCTACGAGCAGTACTTC. Protein sequence: CASYGTRAYEQYF.